This T cell receptor (beta chain) was found in a study of tumor-infiltrating lymphocytes in primary liver carcinoma. Joint extraction of RNA and DNA used about 17-32 mg of bulk tissue that was unsorted. The CDR3 is made up of 13 amino acids. CDR1 is SQVTM, CDR2 ANQGSEA, per germline. Turning to this clonotype: One end of the junction does not line up with germline, which may come from a read error.

With around 520 ng total RNA as template and a constant-region primer, TCR beta cDNA was made. Three rounds of nested multiplex PCR with slightly modified ARM-PCR produced TCR beta libraries. The opening two PCR rounds, 10 cycles each, paired TRBV1-TRBV30 forward primers with a C-beta reverse primer. TCRdb ran MiXCR on the multiplex PCR reads and lists one entry per CDR3 protein. The sample yields about 190,000 distinct CDR3 sequences, 85% seen once. The sequence was obtained from a man aged 40-55 years with primary liver carcinoma and hepatitis B virus infection. V gene TRBV29-1 combines with J gene TRBJ2-7, with TRBD1 as a possible D gene (6 bases). Sample: tumor tissue from primary liver carcinoma. The CDR3 loop is CCVGPWTDYEQYF. The CDR3 region has the DNA TGCTGCGTTGGACCCTGGACAGACTACGAGCAGTACTTC.